The following is a T cell receptor beta chain sequence with its context. Its antigen specificity is not known. The input lacks base qualities; no much larger clone sits a single base away. In the paper's terms, the time point label means: baseline pretreatment blood. What this sample's treatment or condition label stands for: 15 Gy SBRT to primary tumor, nephrectomy 4 weeks later. Serial peripheral blood from radiation-treated patients was sampled at baseline, 2 weeks and 4 weeks after SBRT to track tumor-enriched clonotypes. Renal cell carcinoma with clear cell pathology was present in all patients. The QIAamp DNA Blood Mini Kit (Qiagen) was used to prepare genomic DNA for TCR sequencing. The analyses included only samples that passed all quality control checks. The CDR3 spans 13 residues, from the cysteine through the phenylalanine. The sequence is cut down to CDR3 DNA, 39 bases in frame from base 1. V loses 4 bases of germline sequence and J loses 4 bases, and the interval between the two ends is 10 bases. CDR1 and CDR2 were assigned from the germline V gene as SGHTA and FQGNSA.

The data derive from a study of radiation and T cells in renal cell carcinoma (TCRdb year 2020). Regarding the research as a whole: The samples were drawn from a clinical trial, where primary renal cell carcinomas were treated with 15 Gy of stereotactic body radiation therapy and then removed by nephrectomy 4 weeks afterward. In total, roughly 52 samples, comprising around 26 tumors and some 27 peripheral blood samples, were subjected to TCR beta sequencing. Across all 50 or so samples, approximately 4,000,000 unique CDR3 nucleotide sequences, encoding approximately 2.5 million unique CDR3 amino acid sequences, were identified.

Summary of the overall study and its limitations: An increase in top tumor clonotypes in blood was observed from baseline to 2 weeks post-radiation, followed by contraction by 4 weeks, which was taken to suggest transient expansion of tumor-resident clones. Because pretreatment tumor biopsies were not available, the baseline intratumoral presence of clonotypes could not be determined. With a single-armed trial design, the study had no way to address how radiation dose or scheduling affects the TCR repertoire. Tracking of blood repertoire dynamics stopped at approximately 4 weeks after treatment, with no follow-up past that point.

TCR beta libraries were generated from genomic DNA with the immunoSEQ kit, following the manufacturer's recommendations. Library preparation used a first multiplex PCR with proprietary primers, then a second PCR adding unique barcodes, with bead cleanups after each round. Each sample batch included a kit-provided positive control reaction and a negative control reaction. The final libraries underwent checking on an Agilent 4200 TapeStation D1000 ScreenTape, volumetric pooling, and quantification by qPCR. Sequencing ran on an Illumina NextSeq500 with a MidOutput 150-cycle cartridge, using 156 Read1 and 15 Index1 cycles with kit custom primers. The pooled library was loaded at roughly 1 pM, with an approximately 20% PhiX control spiked in. As for the original processing: The vendor-processed data were analyzed in R, and a clonotype was defined as all T cells that share the same CDR3 nucleotide sequence. For clone abundance analyses, frequencies were normalized to the 10,000 most abundant clones in each sample. Before analysis, public T cell clones were removed, and these numbered fewer than six per sample on average. Tumor-enriched and baseline blood-enriched clonotypes were defined by at least a 32-fold difference in abundance between compartments. Clonotypes expanded or contracted between blood time points were identified with a beta-binomial differential abundance model. Similarity between tumor and blood repertoires was quantified using the Baroni-Urbani and Buser coefficient, and groups were compared with two-tailed Wilcoxon tests in R. Drawn from immuneACCESS, this table holds only the in-frame rearrangements with V and J called that TCRdb kept. Clones are partly lost; checked studies trace under half to an unresolved V gene and leave the rest unexplained. From that table come the V and J calls and clone size; the DNA was used to work out D and trimming. Here the sample has around 140,000 clones; 88% occur a single time. Over 3.5% of the sample comes from the top ten.

The sample consisted of blood, taken from a patient whose treatment included radiotherapy and nephrectomy. The chain is assembled from TRBV7-2 and TRBJ1-2; the D gene cannot be resolved reliably. This TCR was recovered from a woman in her sixties or seventies with renal cell carcinoma. The CDR3 reads as follows: CASSSNSGYGYTF. The DNA reads as follows: TGTGCCAGCAGCTCCAACAGTGGCTATGGCTACACCTTC.